These T cell receptor beta chains were read from a single sample in a study of T cells in Graves' hyperthyroidism and ophthalmopathy. TCRdb reprocessed the multiplex PCR reads via MiXCR and lists one record per CDR3 protein. The sample records more than 350,000 distinct CDR3 sequences, about 15% being singletons. The sample comprised blood. These TCRs come from a woman in her 30s with Graves' ophthalmopathy. CDR3s include the opening cysteine and the closing phenylalanine or tryptophan.

v_call	j_call	cdr3_aa
TRBV2	TRBJ1-6	CASSGLSTGYSPLHF
TRBV4-1	TRBJ1-6	CASSVRTGISPLHF
TRBV10-2	TRBJ1-2	CASSEDGTGALMGGYTF
TRBV5-6	TRBJ1-6	CASSYGTPRLDSPLHF
TRBV30	TRBJ1-5	CAWSGAYNQPQHF
TRBV28	TRBJ1-2	CASSSGTRRLIKPGYTF
TRBV28	TRBJ1-5	CASSSTGTGFNQPQHF
TRBV10-3	TRBJ2-2	CAINDDEELFF
TRBV29-1	TRBJ2-5	CSVLKGTSQETQYF
TRBV3-1	TRBJ1-1	CASSQQQGSTEAFF
TRBV28	TRBJ1-1	CASSSAGQGGTEAFF
TRBV19	TRBJ1-3	CASRMTAGNTIYF
TRBV6-2/TRBV6-3	TRBJ2-1	CASRTGLGADEQFF
TRBV7-3	TRBJ2-7	CASSLKGDGGLEQYF
TRBV4-1	TRBJ1-4	CASSQSGTLNNEKLFF
TRBV9	TRBJ1-2	CASSPAGASSFNYGYTF
TRBV27	TRBJ2-3	CASSFLTTDTQYF
TRBV28	TRBJ1-5	CASSWTGVNQPQHF
TRBV25-1	TRBJ1-3	CASSEKRGFRNTIYF
TRBV12-5	TRBJ2-7	CASGLVRLGTDSYEQYF
TRBV9	TRBJ2-7	CASSPLGTGEFPYEQYF
TRBV28	TRBJ2-3	CASSTRQDRGTDTQYF
TRBV24-1	TRBJ1-4	CATNRDGGEKLFF
TRBV5-1	TRBJ2-3	CASTPPGQSTDTQYF
TRBV18	TRBJ2-3	CASSPSLAGATDTQYF
TRBV6-1	TRBJ1-1	CASKTGTAAEAFF
TRBV18	TRBJ2-2	CASSPPSGGEHGLFF
TRBV11-2	TRBJ2-3	CASSLLAGAGTDTQYF
TRBV6-1	TRBJ2-4	CASIKKLAKNIQYF
TRBV12-3/TRBV12-4	TRBJ1-1	CASSSSQTGTNTEAFF
TRBV20-1	TRBJ2-1	CSARDKRGVEHYNEQFF
TRBV7-8	TRBJ2-7	CASSRIEKPSGGDSYEQYF
TRBV3-1	TRBJ1-1	CASSLRQGVNTEAFF
TRBV12-3/TRBV12-4	TRBJ1-5	CASSASTGNSNQPQHF
TRBV20-1	TRBJ2-5	CSANHPAGGIQETQYF
TRBV7-2	TRBJ2-7	CASSLEAGTVLPYEQYF
TRBV7-2	TRBJ1-6	CASSPPPWGALTPNSPLHF
TRBV4-1	TRBJ2-1	CAGQNYNEQFF
TRBV6-5	TRBJ2-2	CASSYGTGTGGTGELFF
TRBV20-1	TRBJ1-5	CSAVQGNQPQHF
TRBV6-1	TRBJ1-1	CASSYGTGTSNTEAFF
TRBV11-3	TRBJ2-1	CASSLDRAGGGWDEQFF
TRBV28	TRBJ1-6	CASIPQDWYNSPLHF
TRBV7-8	TRBJ2-3	CASSKGLAGGPDTQYF
TRBV20-1	TRBJ2-5	CSARWLEETQYF
TRBV19	TRBJ2-3	CASSTGLQNTQYF
TRBV18	TRBJ1-5	CASSQGTQRVGNQPQHF
TRBV7-2	TRBJ2-3	CASSRRRGPSTDTQYF
TRBV19	TRBJ1-5	CASSIPDQSQHF
TRBV19	TRBJ2-1	CASSIGVEGLTYNEQFF
TRBV18	TRBJ2-1	CASSPLSTGRDEQFF
TRBV20-1	TRBJ2-3	CSASLADTQYF
TRBV5-6	TRBJ1-1	CASSRDGLWAFF
TRBV2	TRBJ2-5	CASSDWPSGEETQYF
TRBV7-2	TRBJ2-1	CASSLAAGAEQFF
TRBV6-1	TRBJ2-1	CASSWTAEYNEQFF
TRBV30	TRBJ1-3	CAWSDEVGNTIYF